A selection of T cell receptor beta chains follows, all from one sample in a study of T-cell reconstitution after alpha-beta-depleted transplantation in children. One entry per CDR3 protein results from TCRdb running MiXCR on the PCR reads. The sample lists about 1,000,000 distinct CDR3 sequences, about 29% occurring once. The material sequenced was PBMCs, mostly from graft donor cells, taken 360 days after TCRalphabeta/CD19-depleted stem cell transplant. These receptors all stem from a boy younger than two who had a stem cell transplant for SCID, so the T cells may come from the graft donor. Both conserved end residues are part of each CDR3. A D gene is named only where the DNA matches it firmly. Some rows mark clone size as missing; the rest say once, few, many or name a class of expanded clone.

>-|12|few|TRBV2|TRBJ2-5
TGTGCCAGCACGTGGACCGGAGAGACCCAGTACTTC
CASTWTGETQYF
>TRBD2|15|few|TRBV29-1|TRBJ2-1
TGCAGCGTGTCGGGGGGACTAGCTAGTTCCGATGAGCAGTTCTTC
CSVSGGLASSDEQFF
>TRBD1|17|-|TRBV5-1|TRBJ1-1
TGCGCCAGCAGCTTGGCAGGGGGCTACCTCATGAACACTGAAGCTTTCTTT
CASSLAGGYLMNTEAFF
>-|14|once|TRBV7-2|TRBJ1-5
TGTGCCAGCAGCCACCTAGAAGCCCATCAGCCCCAGCATTTT
CASSHLEAHQPQHF
>-|15|-|TRBV5-1|TRBJ2-5
TGCGCCAGCAGCCGCGGGGACCCAGACCAAGAGACCCAGTACTTC
CASSRGDPDQETQYF
>-|14|-|TRBV2|TRBJ2-5
TGTGCCAGCAGCACAGACAGGTACCAAGAGACCCAGTACTTC
CASSTDRYQETQYF
>-|15|few|TRBV15|TRBJ2-7
TGTGCCACCAGCAGAGTTGAGGTGGGCAAATACGAGCAGTACTTC
CATSRVEVGKYEQYF
>TRBD2|17|-|TRBV9|TRBJ2-3
TGTGCCAGCAGCGTAGCAAACCTAGCGGGGGGGCCAGATACGCAGTATTTT
CASSVANLAGGPDTQYF
>-|15|once|TRBV2|TRBJ1-5
TGTGCCAGCAGTTGGTACTTCGGTAGCAATCAGCCCCAGCATTTT
CASSWYFGSNQPQHF
>-|15|-|TRBV28|TRBJ1-6
TGTGCCAGCAGTTTCCCCCTGGGGGGAGATTCACCCCTCCACTTT
CASSFPLGGDSPLHF
>-|16|-|TRBV15|TRBJ2-5
TGTGCCACCAGCAGAGATTCAATTACGGGCCAAGAGACCCAGTACTTC
CATSRDSITGQETQYF